The clone carrying this TCR beta chain was counted once. What it binds is not known. Germline V gene data show CDR1 as ENHRY and CDR2 as SYGVKD. This CDR3 region has 13 residues. J was trimmed by 2 bases and V by 9 bases; bases with no gene match: 2. These data originate in a study of T cell responses to AZD1222 COVID-19 vaccine. Across the whole study: Second doses were pooled across both intervals (about 4 or about 12 weeks). Overall study results and limits: Donors, mostly white British, included more females; clonal diversity was possibly underestimated. Within unmutated variant regions lay the reported targets of nearly half of spike-specific TCRs. It was only a handful of AZD1222 recipients who were seropositive at baseline.

Here immunoSEQ multiplex PCR was the method, and the copy in TCRdb shows in-frame clones only, minus some. The sample has 140,000 to 150,000 clones, 75% to 90% seen once. The specimen comprised peripheral blood, sampled on day 0 of AZD1222 vaccination. This receptor was taken from an adult in good health. The rearrangement uses TRBV10-3 and TRBJ2-1, with 9 bases fitting TRBD2. CDR3: CAMGGGAYNEQFF. The CDR3 DNA sequence: TGTGCCATGGGCGGGGGGGCCTACAATGAGCAGTTCTTC.